Shown below are 14 T cell receptor beta chains from a single sample sequenced in a study of cytomegalovirus exposure and HLA in healthy donors. PCR used 60 Vbeta primers and 13 Jbeta primers. TCRdb's copy holds only in-frame clones and misses some; the assay was immunoSEQ multiplex PCR. The data show over 95,000 clones, around 66% seen once. Sequencing was performed on PBMCs. All receptors come from a man younger than 30 in good health and CMV-seropositive.

The rearrangement joins TRBV9 to TRBJ1-2; 7 positions agree with TRBD1. J was trimmed by 5 bases and V by 6 bases; bases with no gene match: 10. Germline V gene sequence: CDR1 SGDLS, CDR2 YYNGEE. The CDR3 loop spans 14 amino acids. The CDR3 loop reads CASNKGTDLYGYTF. The CDR3 nucleotides read TGTGCCAGCAACAAAGGGACAGATCTTTATGGCTACACCTTC.

V is TRBV15 and J is TRBJ2-5, with 8 bases matching TRBD1. This CDR3 is built from 15 residues. J gave up 5 bases and V 2 bases, and 7 bases lay outside the gene matches. Germline V gene sequence: CDR1 LNHNV, CDR2 YYDKDF (reference sequence). The CDR3 loop is CATSRTPDRVETQYF. As DNA, the CDR3 is TGTGCCACCAGCAGAACCCCGGACAGGGTGGAGACCCAGTACTTC.

The rearrangement joins TRBV25-1 to TRBJ2-3, with a tentative D call TRBD1 (6 bases). Germline assignment: CDR1 MGHDK and CDR2 SYGVNS. This CDR3 region has 13 residues. Trimming took 6 bases from V and 4 from J, leaving 11 bases between them. The CDR3 protein is CASRPTGPDTQYF. CDR3 bases: TGTGCCAGCAGGCCTACAGGGCCAGATACGCAGTATTTT.

V usage is TRBV5-8 and J usage is TRBJ2-3; D is unclear. Trimming took 1 base from V and 7 from J, leaving 4 bases between them. The germline CDR1 and CDR2 sequences are SGHTS and YDEGEE. The CDR3 is 11 amino acids. CDR3 DNA sequence: TGTGCCAGCAGCTTGACTCATACGCAGTATTTT. Encoded protein: CASSLTHTQYF.

This clone was counted a few times. The chain employs TRBV27 and TRBJ1-2, with D tentatively TRBD1 (5 bases). With 7 bases removed from V and 3 bases from J, the gap between germline ends came to 15 bases. Germline lookup yields CDR1 MNHEY and CDR2 SMNVEV (reference sequence). The CDR3 totals 14 residues. The CDR3: CASTHIGGDYGYTF. The CDR3 DNA follows: TGTGCCAGCACGCACATCGGGGGGGACTATGGCTACACCTTC.

This chain connects TRBV11-2 to TRBJ2-2, with TRBD2 as a possible D gene (7 bases). The CDR3 covers 18 residues. Trimming took off 1 base at V and 5 bases at J, with 20 bases between the two ends. Germline assignment: CDR1 SGHAT and CDR2 FQNNGV. The CDR3 loop is CASSLGVLGGAGTGELFF. Written as DNA, the CDR3 is TGTGCCAGCAGCTTAGGCGTATTAGGGGGGGCAGGAACCGGGGAGCTGTTTTTT.

V is TRBV10-3 and J is TRBJ2-3, with D possibly being TRBD2 (7 bases). The CDR3 totals 15 residues. V was cut by 7 bases and J by 6 bases, with 20 bases left in between. Germline CDR1 reads ENHRY; CDR2 reads SYGVKD. The DNA for the CDR3 is TGTGCCATCACGGCGGGCGGGGGCCCCCTGGATACGCAGTATTTT. Protein product: CAITAGGGPLDTQYF.

The rearrangement joins TRBV28 to TRBJ1-1, with 9 bases fitting TRBD1. The CDR3 is 18 amino acids. Germline V lookup: CDR1 MDHEN, CDR2 SYDVKM. V trimming: 4 bases; J trimming: 3 bases; junction bases outside the gene matches: 15. CDR3: CASSSLGALDRGDTEAFF. The CDR3 DNA sequence: TGTGCCAGCAGTTCTTTGGGGGCTCTCGACAGGGGGGACACTGAAGCTTTCTTT.

The rearrangement links TRBV5-4 to TRBJ2-1; TRBD2 agrees at 9 bases. CDR1 is SGHNT and CDR2 is YYREEE in the germline V gene (reference sequence). The CDR3 length is 18 residues. The ends lost 3 bases at V and 8 bases at J; junction bases unmatched: 18. CDR3 in DNA: TGTGCCAGCAGCTGGGGTCAAGGGGTAGCGGGGGTCGGCCATGAGCAGTTCTTC. Encoded protein: CASSWGQGVAGVGHEQFF.

This chain links TRBV27 with TRBJ1-1; weak D call: TRBD1 (5 bases). Germline loops: CDR1 MNHEY, CDR2 SMNVEV (reference sequence). Trimming cost V 6 bases and J 4 bases, with 15 bases left between them. CDR3 length: 14 residues. DNA of the CDR3: TGTGCCAGCAGAAACCAGGGTACCCCCACTGAAGCTTTCTTT. Translated, it gives CASRNQGTPTEAFF.

This clone was observed a few times. The J gene is TRBJ2-3, the V gene TRBV5-1; 8 bases agree with TRBD2. The CDR3 runs 18 residues. Looked up from germline, CDR1 is SGHRS and CDR2 is YFSETQ. With 7 bases clipped from V and 1 base from J, the junction kept 17 bases outside the gene matches. CDR3 in DNA: TGCGCCAGCCGGAGGGGACTAGTGAGCTCCGGGGGCACAGATACGCAGTATTTT. This sequence encodes CASRRGLVSSGGTDTQYF.

The gene calls are TRBV20-1 and TRBJ2-5; the D gene is possibly TRBD1 (6 bases). CDR3 length equals 10 residues. Germline V gene lookup returns CDR1 DFQATT and CDR2 SNEGSKA (reference sequence). The CDR3 is CRAWGPPQYF. CDR3 in DNA: TGCAGAGCCTGGGGGCCCCCCCAGTACTTC.

The chain is built from TRBV5-6 and TRBJ2-7; D is ambiguous. Germline V CDR1 and CDR2: SGHDT, YYEEEE. This CDR3 is 13 amino acids long. V gave up 0 bases and J gave up 2 bases, with 6 bases separating them. The CDR3 DNA follows: TGTGCCAGCAGCTTGGCCCTAGCCTACGAGCAGTACGTC. This translates into CASSLALAYEQYV.

This clone appeared a few times. This chain connects TRBV28 to TRBJ1-1; possibly TRBD1 for D (5 bases). Deletions cut 5 bases from V and 4 bases from J, with 11 bases between. Looked up from germline, CDR1 is MDHEN and CDR2 is SYDVKM. This CDR3 is 13 amino acids long. CDR3: CASSNRLGTEAFF. The CDR3 DNA is TGTGCCAGCAGTAACAGGTTGGGCACTGAAGCTTTCTTT.